What follows are 23 T cell receptor beta chains derived from one specimen sequenced in a study of tumor-infiltrating lymphocytes in localized non-small cell lung cancer. Some clones are missing from TCRdb's copy, which holds only in-frame ones; the method was immunoSEQ multiplex PCR. The data contain around 15,000 clones, under 75% of them singletons. Material for sequencing was lung tumor tissue. The source of these receptors is a human donor with non-small cell lung cancer.

The chain couples TRBV30 to TRBJ1-2; D is unresolved. The CDR3 covers 11 residues. Per the germline V gene, CDR1 is GTSNPN and CDR2 is SVGIG (reference sequence). V was clipped by 3 bases and J by 1 base, with 3 bases between them. The CDR3 DNA sequence: TGTGCCTGGAGGGGTAACTATGGCTACACCTTC. This encodes CAWRGNYGYTF.

The count of this clone is one. CDR3 sequence reads: CASSHLYEQYF. As DNA, the CDR3 is TGTGCCAGCAGCCATCTCTACGAGCAGTACTTC. This chain uses TRBV11-2 with TRBJ2-7; no reliable D call. The germline CDR1 and CDR2 sequences are SGHAT and FQNNGV. CDR3 length equals 11 residues. Trimming removed 5 bases from V and 3 bases from J, with 5 bases in between.

This clone was seen a few times. The chain joins TRBV5-1 to TRBJ1-1; possible D gene TRBD1, 5 bases. The CDR3 extends over 13 amino acids. V shed 4 bases and J shed 1 base, with 8 bases lying between them. Looked up from germline, CDR1 is SGHRS and CDR2 is YFSETQ. DNA for the CDR3: TGCGCCAGCAGCACGGACACGAACACTGAAGCTTTCTTT. As protein: CASSTDTNTEAFF.

For the CDR3, the DNA is TGTGCCAGCAGTCTAACTCTGGGACTCCACCGACTGGGCGGCTACACCTTC. Its translation is CASSLTLGLHRLGGYTF. This chain links TRBV28 with TRBJ1-2; D might be TRBD1 (5 bases). Trimming removed 5 bases from V and 8 bases from J, with 27 bases in between. In germline, CDR1 is MDHEN, CDR2 SYDVKM. This CDR3 spans 17 amino acids.

In this sample, this clone turned up once. The chain joins TRBV5-1 to TRBJ2-1; TRBD1 matches 8 bases. The V gene's germline CDR1 is SGHRS and CDR2 YFSETQ. The CDR3 has 14 residues. The junction had 2 bases not matched to a gene; V was cut back by 1 base and J by 5 bases. The CDR3 loop reads CASSLPQGDNEQFF. The CDR3 DNA follows: TGCGCCAGCAGCTTGCCACAGGGGGACAATGAGCAGTTCTTC. The entire variable domain, with the rest obtained from reference TRBV5-1 and TRBJ2-1, is as follows: KAGVTQTPRYLIKTRGQQVTLSCSPISGHRSVSWYQQTPGQGLQFLFEYFSETQRNKGNFPGRFSGRQFSNSRSEMNVSTLELGDSALYLCASSLPQGDNEQFFGPGTRLTVL.

The chain recombines TRBV29-1 with TRBJ2-3; 15 bases are shared with TRBD2. The CDR3 is 17 residues long. Unmatched junction bases numbered 7, after V lost 6 bases and J lost 0 bases. CDR1 and CDR2 from the germline V gene are SQVTM and ANQGSEA. The CDR3 is CSVLGLAGGASTDTQYF. In DNA form, the CDR3 reads TGCAGCGTCCTCGGACTAGCGGGGGGGGCTAGCACAGATACGCAGTATTTT.

V is TRBV5-8 and J is TRBJ1-2; 7 bases agree with TRBD1. The CDR3 is made up of 15 amino acids. Germline V gives CDR1 SGHTS, CDR2 YDEGEE. V trimming: 2 bases; J trimming: 5 bases; junction bases outside the gene matches: 9. CDR3 nucleotides: TGTGCCAGCAGCTTACCAGGACAGGATCGGTATGGCTACACCTTC. Translated, it gives CASSLPGQDRYGYTF.

This clone was seen just once. V and J are TRBV19 and TRBJ2-5; D may correspond to TRBD1 or TRBD2 (5 bases each). The CDR3 length is 13 residues. Between the trimmed V and J ends, which lost 4 bases and 1 base, there was a span of 7 bases. Germline loops: CDR1 LNHDA, CDR2 SQIVND (reference sequence). DNA for the CDR3: TGTGCCAGTAGTACGAGGGGCCAAGAGACCCAGTACTTC. As protein: CASSTRGQETQYF.

V gene TRBV4-3 combines with J gene TRBJ2-1; possible D gene TRBD2, 5 bases. The V and J ends lost 5 bases and 4 bases respectively, with 12 bases between them. The germline V gene has CDR1 LGHNA and CDR2 YSLEER. There are 14 residues in the CDR3. The CDR3 DNA is TGCGCCAGCAGCATTATACTAGGTTACAATGAGCAGTTCTTC. Residues: CASSIILGYNEQFF.

The CDR3 coding sequence is TGCGCCAGCAGCCAAGATGTCTCCAACACTGAAGCTTTCTTT. Translation gives CASSQDVSNTEAFF. This chain joins TRBV4-3 and TRBJ1-1; D not resolved. This CDR3 comprises 14 residues. V gave up 0 bases and J gave up 2 bases, with 7 bases separating them. In germline, CDR1 is LGHNA, CDR2 YSLEER.

V is TRBV25-1 and J is TRBJ1-4; possibly TRBD1 for D (5 bases). CDR1 is MGHDK, CDR2 SYGVNS, per germline. V lost 3 bases, J lost 6 bases, and 8 bases lay in between. The length of the CDR3 is 13 residues. CDR3 loop: CASSDPGHEKLFF. CDR3 coding DNA: TGTGCCAGCAGTGACCCAGGGCATGAAAAACTGTTTTTT.

The gene calls are TRBV28 and TRBJ2-1; 11 nucleotides agree with TRBD1. This CDR3 has 18 amino acids. Per germline, CDR1 MDHEN and CDR2 SYDVKM. V lost 1 base, J lost 13 bases, and 18 bases stayed unmatched. CDR3 protein: CASSLSGSFIGTGGGQFF. The CDR3 region has the DNA TGTGCCAGCAGTTTATCTGGTTCGTTTATCGGGACAGGGGGTGGTCAGTTCTTC.

This clone appeared a few times. CDR3 bases: TGCGCCAGCAGCTTGGCCGGCATCAGGAATTCACCCCTCCACTTT. Amino acids: CASSLAGIRNSPLHF. V gene TRBV5-1 combines with J gene TRBJ1-6; D gene unclear. This CDR3 is 15 amino acids long. The germline V and J ends were trimmed by 0 bases and 7 bases, with 11 bases remaining between them. Germline CDR1 SGHRS, CDR2 YFSETQ.

This chain connects TRBV7-3 to TRBJ1-1; D may be TRBD1 (6 bases). This CDR3 region has 14 residues. Trimming shortened V by 1 base and J by 4 bases, and 10 bases separated the two germline ends. Germline CDR1 reads SGHTA; CDR2 reads FQGTGA. The CDR3 DNA reads as TGTGCCAGCAGCTTAAGGGGGGCAGGCACTGAAGCTTTCTTT. It is translated as CASSLRGAGTEAFF.

This clone was seen only once. The V and J genes are TRBV27 and TRBJ2-2; the D is unclear. The CDR3 sequence is 15 residues long. CDR1 and CDR2 (germline): MNHEY, SMNVEV (reference sequence). Trimming took 4 bases from V and 1 from J, leaving 10 bases between them. Here the CDR3 reads CASSSRTVNTGELFF. The CDR3 DNA reads as TGTGCCAGCAGTTCTCGGACGGTGAACACCGGGGAGCTGTTTTTT.

The rearrangement links TRBV5-1 to TRBJ1-2; 11 bases agree with TRBD1. V lost 5 bases and J lost 8; bases outside the gene matches: 5. CDR1 SGHRS and CDR2 YFSETQ come from the germline V gene. This CDR3 region has 13 residues. The CDR3 DNA is TGCGCCAGCAGTGGGACAGGGGGAGGAGGCTACACCTTC. Its protein is CASSGTGGGGYTF. Full variable domain (missing parts from reference TRBV5-1 and TRBJ1-2): KAGVTQTPRYLIKTRGQQVTLSCSPISGHRSVSWYQQTPGQGLQFLFEYFSETQRNKGNFPGRFSGRQFSNSRSEMNVSTLELGDSALYLCASSGTGGGGYTFGSGTRLTVV.

V and J are TRBV6-4 and TRBJ1-2, with D tentatively TRBD1 (6 bases). Germline V gives CDR1 MRHNA, CDR2 SNTAGT. V was shortened by 6 bases and J by 4 bases, with 15 bases between the two germline ends. CDR3 length: 14 amino acids. The chain's CDR3 is CASSPRGSGYGYTF. CDR3 nucleotide sequence: TGTGCCAGCAGCCCCAGGGGTTCGGGCTATGGCTACACCTTC.

Worth noting for this clone: The junction shows a germline mismatch at one end, possibly a read error. The V gene is TRBV10-2, the J gene TRBJ2-2; 7 bases align to TRBD2. The CDR3 contains 13 residues. Per the germline V gene, CDR1 is WSHSY and CDR2 is SAAADI. The CDR3 protein is CASTEAGVGELFF. CDR3 DNA: TGCGCCAGCACTGAGGCGGGGGTCGGGGAGCTGTTTTTT.

The V gene is TRBV5-1, the J gene TRBJ2-1, with D maybe TRBD2 (5 bases). The CDR3 is 12 amino acids. Germline loops: CDR1 SGHRS, CDR2 YFSETQ. V was pared by 7 bases and J by 8 bases, with 13 bases between. CDR3 nucleotides: TGCGCCAGCGTCGGTGGGAGCTATGAGCAGTTCTTC. Protein sequence: CASVGGSYEQFF.

The gene calls are TRBV5-6 and TRBJ1-2; 9 bases agree with TRBD1. The germline V gene has CDR1 SGHDT and CDR2 YYEEEE. The ends lost 6 bases at V and 5 bases at J; junction bases unmatched: 11. The CDR3 has 15 amino acids. The CDR3 loop is CASNKIQGAAYGYTF. CDR3 nucleotides: TGTGCCAGCAATAAGATACAGGGGGCGGCGTATGGCTACACCTTC.

The rearrangement uses TRBV21-1 and TRBJ2-2; TRBD1, the table's D call, was not compared with the DNA. TRBV21-1 has pseudogene status. This CDR3 is 15 amino acids long. In DNA, the CDR3 is TGTGCCAGCACATCGTCACAGGCCTCGCCCGGGGAGCTGTTTTTT. Translating it yields CASTSSQASPGELFF.

This clone appeared a few times. V gene TRBV19 combines with J gene TRBJ2-2, with D perhaps being TRBD1 or TRBD2 (5 bases each). Trimming stripped 3 bases from V and 5 bases from J, with 7 bases between. The CDR3 is 13 amino acids. The germline gives CDR1 LNHDA, CDR2 SQIVND (reference sequence). The CDR3 coding sequence is TGTGCCAGTAGTATTGGGGGAACCGGGGAGCTGTTTTTT. Amino acids: CASSIGGTGELFF.

This chain connects TRBV4-3 to TRBJ1-2, with TRBD1 matching over 8 bases. The CDR3 spans 14 residues. Germline-derived CDR1 and CDR2 are LGHNA and YSLEER. Losses at the gene ends were 3 bases for V and 5 bases for J; bases not matched to a gene: 5. The CDR3 loop is CASSHTGGGYGYTF. In DNA form, the CDR3 reads TGCGCCAGCAGCCATACAGGGGGTGGATATGGCTACACCTTC.